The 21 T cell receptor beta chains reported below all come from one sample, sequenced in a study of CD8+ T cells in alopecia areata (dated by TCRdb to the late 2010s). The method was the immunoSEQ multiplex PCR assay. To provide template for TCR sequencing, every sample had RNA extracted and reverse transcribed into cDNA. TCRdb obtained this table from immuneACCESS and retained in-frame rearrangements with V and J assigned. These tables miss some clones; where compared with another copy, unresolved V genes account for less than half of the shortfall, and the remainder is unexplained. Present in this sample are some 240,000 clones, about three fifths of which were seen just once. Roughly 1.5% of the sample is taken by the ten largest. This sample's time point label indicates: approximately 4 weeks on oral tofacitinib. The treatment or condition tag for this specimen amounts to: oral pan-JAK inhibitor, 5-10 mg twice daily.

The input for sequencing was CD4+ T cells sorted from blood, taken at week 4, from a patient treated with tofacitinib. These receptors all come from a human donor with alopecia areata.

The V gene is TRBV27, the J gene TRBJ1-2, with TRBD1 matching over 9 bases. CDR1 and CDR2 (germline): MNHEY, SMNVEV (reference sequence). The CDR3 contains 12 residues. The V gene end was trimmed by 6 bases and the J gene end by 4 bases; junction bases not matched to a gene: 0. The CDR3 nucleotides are TGTGCCAGCAGGACAGGGGGCTATGGCTACACCTTC. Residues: CASRTGGYGYTF.

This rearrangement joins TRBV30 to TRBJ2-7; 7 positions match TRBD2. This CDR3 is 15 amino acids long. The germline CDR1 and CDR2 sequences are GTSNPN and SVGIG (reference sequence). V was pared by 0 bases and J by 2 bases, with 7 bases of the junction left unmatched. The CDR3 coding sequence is TGTGCCTGGAGTGTACATAGCGGGTCCACCTACGAGCAGTACTTC. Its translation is CAWSVHSGSTYEQYF.

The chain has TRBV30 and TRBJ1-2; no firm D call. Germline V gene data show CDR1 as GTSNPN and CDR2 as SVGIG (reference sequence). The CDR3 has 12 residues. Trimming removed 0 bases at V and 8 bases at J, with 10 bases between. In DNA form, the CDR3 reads TGTGCCTGGAGTGTAAGCCCAGGCGGCTACACCTTC. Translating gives CAWSVSPGGYTF. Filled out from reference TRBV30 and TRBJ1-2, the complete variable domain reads SQTIHQWPATLVQPVGSPLSLECTVEGTSNPNLYWYRQAAGRGLQLLFYSVGIGQISSEVPQNLSASRPQDRQFILSSKKLLLSDSGFYLCAWSVSPGGYTFGSGTRLTVV.

The CDR3 nucleotides read TGTGCCAGCAGCGTAGATACGACTCGGGGCTCTGGGGCCAACGTCCTGACTTTC. This translates into CASSVDTTRGSGANVLTF. The chain couples TRBV9 to TRBJ2-6; D might be TRBD2 (5 bases). V dropped 0 bases and J dropped 0 bases, with 13 bases sitting between them. The germline CDR1 and CDR2 sequences are SGDLS and YYNGEE. This CDR3 is built from 18 residues.

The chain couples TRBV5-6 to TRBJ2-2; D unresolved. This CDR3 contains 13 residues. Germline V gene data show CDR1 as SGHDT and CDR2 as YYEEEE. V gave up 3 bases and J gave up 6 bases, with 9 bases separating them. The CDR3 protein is CASSSGGAGELFF. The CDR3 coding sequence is TGTGCCAGCAGCTCCGGCGGAGCCGGGGAGCTGTTTTTT.

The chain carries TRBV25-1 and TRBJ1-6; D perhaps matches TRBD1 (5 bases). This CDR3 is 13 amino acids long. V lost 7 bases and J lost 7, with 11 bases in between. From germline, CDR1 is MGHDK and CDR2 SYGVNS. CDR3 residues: CASTSGGNSPLHF. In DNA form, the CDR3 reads TGTGCCAGCACGTCGGGGGGGAATTCACCCCTCCACTTT.

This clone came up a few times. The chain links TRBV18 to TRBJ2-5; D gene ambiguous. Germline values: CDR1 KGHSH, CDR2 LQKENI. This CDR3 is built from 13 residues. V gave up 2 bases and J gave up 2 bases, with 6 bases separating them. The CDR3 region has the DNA TGTGCCAGCTCACCAGTCAAGCAAGAGACCCAGTACTTC. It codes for CASSPVKQETQYF.

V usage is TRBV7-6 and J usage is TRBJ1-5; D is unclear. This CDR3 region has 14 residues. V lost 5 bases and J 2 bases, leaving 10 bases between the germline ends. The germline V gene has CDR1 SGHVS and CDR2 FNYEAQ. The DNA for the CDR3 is TGTGCCAGCAGCGGAAGTTCGGGCAATCAGCCCCAGCATTTT. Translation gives CASSGSSGNQPQHF.

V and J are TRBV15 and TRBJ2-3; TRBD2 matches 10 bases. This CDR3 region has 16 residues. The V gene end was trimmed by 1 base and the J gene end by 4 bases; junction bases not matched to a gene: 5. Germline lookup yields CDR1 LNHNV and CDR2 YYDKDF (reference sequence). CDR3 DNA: TGTGCCACCAGCAGAGGAACTAGCGGGACGTCAGATACGCAGTATTTT. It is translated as CATSRGTSGTSDTQYF.

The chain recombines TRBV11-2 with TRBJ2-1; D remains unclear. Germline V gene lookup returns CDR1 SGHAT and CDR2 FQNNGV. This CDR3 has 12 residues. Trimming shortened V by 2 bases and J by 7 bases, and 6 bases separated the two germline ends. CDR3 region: CASSLWGNEQFF. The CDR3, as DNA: TGTGCCAGCAGCTTATGGGGAAATGAGCAGTTCTTC.

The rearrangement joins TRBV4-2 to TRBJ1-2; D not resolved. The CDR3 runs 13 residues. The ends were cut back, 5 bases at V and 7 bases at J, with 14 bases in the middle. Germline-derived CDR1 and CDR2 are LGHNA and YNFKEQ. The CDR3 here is CASSSPTVRGYTF. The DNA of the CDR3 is TGTGCCAGCAGCTCCCCGACCGTGCGTGGCTACACCTTC.

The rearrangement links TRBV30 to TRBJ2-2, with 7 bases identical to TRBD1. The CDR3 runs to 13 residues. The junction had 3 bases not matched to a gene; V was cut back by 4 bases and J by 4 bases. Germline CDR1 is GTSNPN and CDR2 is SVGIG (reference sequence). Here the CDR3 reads CAWIAGGTGELFF. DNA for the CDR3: TGTGCCTGGATAGCAGGGGGCACCGGGGAGCTGTTTTTT.

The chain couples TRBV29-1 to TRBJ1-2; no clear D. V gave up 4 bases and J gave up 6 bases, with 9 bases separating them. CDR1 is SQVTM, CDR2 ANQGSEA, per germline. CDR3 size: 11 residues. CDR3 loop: CSVVTNDGYTF. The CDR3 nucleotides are TGCAGCGTTGTAACTAATGATGGCTACACCTTC.

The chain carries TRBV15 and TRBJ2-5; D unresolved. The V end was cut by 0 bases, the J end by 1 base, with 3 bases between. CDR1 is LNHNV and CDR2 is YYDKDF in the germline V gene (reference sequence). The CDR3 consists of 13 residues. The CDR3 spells CATSREGQETQYF. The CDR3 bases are TGTGCCACCAGCAGAGAGGGCCAAGAGACCCAGTACTTC.

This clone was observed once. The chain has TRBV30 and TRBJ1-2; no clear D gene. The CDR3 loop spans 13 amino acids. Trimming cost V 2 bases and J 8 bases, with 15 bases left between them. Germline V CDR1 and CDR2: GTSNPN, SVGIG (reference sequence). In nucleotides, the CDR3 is TGTGCCTGGAGTTCTAGGAGAGTACAAGGCTACACCTTC. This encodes CAWSSRRVQGYTF.

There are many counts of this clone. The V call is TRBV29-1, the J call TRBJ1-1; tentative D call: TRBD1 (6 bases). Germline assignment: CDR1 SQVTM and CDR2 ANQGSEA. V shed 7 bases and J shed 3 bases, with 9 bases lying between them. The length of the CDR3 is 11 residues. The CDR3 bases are TGCAGCGGCACAGGGCACACTGAAGCTTTCTTT. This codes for CSGTGHTEAFF.

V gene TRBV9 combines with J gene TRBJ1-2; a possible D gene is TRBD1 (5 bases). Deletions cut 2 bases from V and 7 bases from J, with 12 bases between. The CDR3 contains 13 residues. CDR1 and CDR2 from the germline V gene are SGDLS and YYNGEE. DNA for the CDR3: TGTGCCAGCAGCGTGCTCGAGGGGTCTGGCTACACCTTC. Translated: CASSVLEGSGYTF.

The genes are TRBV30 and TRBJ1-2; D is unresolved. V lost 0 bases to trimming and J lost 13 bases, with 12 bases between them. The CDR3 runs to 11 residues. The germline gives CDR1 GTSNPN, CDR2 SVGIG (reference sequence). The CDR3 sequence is CAWSVGGASTF. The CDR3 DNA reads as TGTGCCTGGAGTGTAGGAGGCGCGTCCACCTTC. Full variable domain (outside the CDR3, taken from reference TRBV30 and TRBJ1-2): SQTIHQWPATLVQPVGSPLSLECTVEGTSNPNLYWYRQAAGRGLQLLFYSVGIGQISSEVPQNLSASRPQDRQFILSSKKLLLSDSGFYLCAWSVGGASTFGSGTRLTVV.

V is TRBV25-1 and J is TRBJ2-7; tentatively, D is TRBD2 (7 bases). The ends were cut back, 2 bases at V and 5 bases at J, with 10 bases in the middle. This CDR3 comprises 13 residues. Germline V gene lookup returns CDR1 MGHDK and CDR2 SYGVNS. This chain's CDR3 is CASSEGGGHEQYF. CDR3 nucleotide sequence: TGTGCCAGCAGTGAAGGCGGGGGCCACGAGCAGTACTTC.

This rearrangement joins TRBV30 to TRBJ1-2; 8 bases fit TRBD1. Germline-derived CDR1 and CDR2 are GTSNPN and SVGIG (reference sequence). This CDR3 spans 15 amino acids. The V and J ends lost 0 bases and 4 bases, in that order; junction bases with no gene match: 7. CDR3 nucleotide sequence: TGTGCCTGGAGTGTACTGGCAGGGGGCGGCTATGGCTACACCTTC. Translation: CAWSVLAGGGYGYTF.

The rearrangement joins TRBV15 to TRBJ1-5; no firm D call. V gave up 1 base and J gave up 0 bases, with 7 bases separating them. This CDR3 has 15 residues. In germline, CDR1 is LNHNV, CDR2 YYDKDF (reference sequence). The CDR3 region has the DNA TGTGCCACCAGCAGAGGGGTGGATAGCAATCAGCCCCAGCATTTT. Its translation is CATSRGVDSNQPQHF.